These T cell receptor beta chains were read from a single sample in a study of cytomegalovirus exposure and HLA in healthy donors. Some clones are missing from TCRdb's copy, which holds only in-frame ones; the method was immunoSEQ multiplex PCR. The sample lists about 140,000 clones; under 90% were seen once. The material sequenced was PBMCs. These receptors originate from a man between 40 and 49 years old in good health and CMV-seronegative. Each CDR3 is given with its conserved first and last residue. D genes are given only for firm matches. Where a row states a size, it is once, few, many or the class of an expanded clone; other rows omit it.

d_gene	abundance	j_gene	v_gene	CDR3nt	CDR3aa
-	-	TRBJ1-4	TRBV6-5	TGTGCCAGCAGCCGCAGGAATGAAAAACTGTTTTTT	CASSRRNEKLFF
TRBD1	once	TRBJ2-7	TRBV7-6	TGTGCCAGCAGCCAAAGCCCGACAGGACAGGTGGAGCAGTACTTC	CASSQSPTGQVEQYF
-	-	TRBJ2-7	TRBV29-1	TGCAGCGTTGTCACAGGTTTATCCTACGAGCAGTACTTC	CSVVTGLSYEQYF
TRBD1	once	TRBJ1-1	TRBV6-5	TGTGCCAGCAGTTACTCGGGGGACAGGGCCACTGAAGCTTTCTTT	CASSYSGDRATEAFF
TRBD1	-	TRBJ2-7	TRBV5-1	TGCGCCAGCAGCTTACAGGGGGCTAACTACGAGCAGTACTTC	CASSLQGANYEQYF
-	-	TRBJ2-1	TRBV29-1	TGCAGCGGCCGGGCCTCAGGGGCGGCCCAAAACAATGAGCAGTTCTTC	CSGRASGAAQNNEQFF
-	once	TRBJ1-2	TRBV27	TGTGCCAGCAGTACCGGGACACGTGGCTACACCTTC	CASSTGTRGYTF
TRBD1	-	TRBJ1-1	TRBV29-1	TGCAGCGTTGATGGACAGGGGGGCACTGAAGCTTTCTTT	CSVDGQGGTEAFF
TRBD2	few	TRBJ2-3	TRBV2	TGTGCCAGCACCGCTAGCGGGGTTAGCACAGATACGCAGTATTTT	CASTASGVSTDTQYF
-	few	TRBJ2-2	TRBV5-4	TGTGCCAGCAGTACACCTGGCACCGGGGAGCTGTTTTTT	CASSTPGTGELFF
-	few	TRBJ1-1	TRBV5-1	TGCGCCAGCAGCAGGGACACCCCTGGGTACACTGAAGCTTTCTTT	CASSRDTPGYTEAFF
-	few	TRBJ1-2	TRBV28	TGTGCCAGCTCCTGGGGGGGGCTGAATGGCTACACCTTC	CASSWGGLNGYTF
TRBD1	-	TRBJ1-2	TRBV28	TGTGCCAGCAGACAGCCCGGACAGGGGTCATGCACCTTC	CASRQPGQGSCTF
-	-	TRBJ2-7	TRBV5-1	TGCGCCAGCAGCCTGACATCCTACGAGCAGTACTTC	CASSLTSYEQYF
TRBD1	-	TRBJ2-7	TRBV7-9	TGTGCCAGCAGCTTAGTGACAGGGGTAGGGGAGCAGTACTTC	CASSLVTGVGEQYF
TRBD1	-	TRBJ1-5	TRBV27	TGTGCCAGCAGTTTAAAGGGGGCAACTCGGCCCCAGCATTTT	CASSLKGATRPQHF